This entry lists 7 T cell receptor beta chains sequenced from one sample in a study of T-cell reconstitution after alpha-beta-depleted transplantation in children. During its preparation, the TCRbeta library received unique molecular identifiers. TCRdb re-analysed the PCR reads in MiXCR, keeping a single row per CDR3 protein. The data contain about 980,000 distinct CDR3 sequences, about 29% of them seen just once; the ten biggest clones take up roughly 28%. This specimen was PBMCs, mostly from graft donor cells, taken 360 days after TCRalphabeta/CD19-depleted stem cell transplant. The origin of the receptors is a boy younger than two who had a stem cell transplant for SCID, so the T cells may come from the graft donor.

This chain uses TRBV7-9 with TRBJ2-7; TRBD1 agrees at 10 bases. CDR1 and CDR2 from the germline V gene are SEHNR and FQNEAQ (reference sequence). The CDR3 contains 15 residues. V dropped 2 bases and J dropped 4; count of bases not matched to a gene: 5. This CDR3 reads CASSLSGQGIYEQYF. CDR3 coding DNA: TGTGCCAGCAGCTTATCGGGACAGGGGATATACGAGCAGTACTTC.

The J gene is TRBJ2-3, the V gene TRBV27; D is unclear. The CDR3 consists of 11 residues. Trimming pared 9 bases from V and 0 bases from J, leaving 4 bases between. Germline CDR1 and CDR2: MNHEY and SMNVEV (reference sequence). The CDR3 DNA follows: TGTGCCAGGAGTAGCACAGATACGCAGTATTTT. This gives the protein CARSSTDTQYF.

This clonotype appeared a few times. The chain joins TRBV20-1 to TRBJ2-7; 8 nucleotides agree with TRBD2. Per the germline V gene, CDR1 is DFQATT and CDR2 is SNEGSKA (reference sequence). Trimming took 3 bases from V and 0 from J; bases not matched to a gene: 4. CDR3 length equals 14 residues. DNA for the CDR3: TGCAGTGCTAGCGGCGGGGGGCCCTCCTACGAGCAGTACTTC. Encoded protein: CSASGGGPSYEQYF.

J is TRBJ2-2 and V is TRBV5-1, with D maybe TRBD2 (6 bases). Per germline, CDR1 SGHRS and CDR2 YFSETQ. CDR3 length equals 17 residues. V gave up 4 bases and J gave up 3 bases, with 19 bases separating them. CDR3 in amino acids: CASSPSLAPRDTGELFF. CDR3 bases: TGCGCCAGCAGCCCGTCACTAGCACCCAGGGACACCGGGGAGCTGTTTTTT.

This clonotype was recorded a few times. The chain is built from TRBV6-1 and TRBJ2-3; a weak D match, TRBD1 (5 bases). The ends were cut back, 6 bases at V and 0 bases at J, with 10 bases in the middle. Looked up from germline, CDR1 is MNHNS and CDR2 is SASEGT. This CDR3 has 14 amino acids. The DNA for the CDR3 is TGTGCCAGCAGAAACAGGTTGAGCACAGATACGCAGTATTTT. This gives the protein CASRNRLSTDTQYF.

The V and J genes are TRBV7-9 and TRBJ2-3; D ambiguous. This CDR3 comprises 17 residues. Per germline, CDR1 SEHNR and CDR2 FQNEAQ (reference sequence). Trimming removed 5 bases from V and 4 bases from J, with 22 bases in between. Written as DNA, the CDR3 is TGTGCCAGCAGCCCCGCCCTTTATGGTAGCCTGGCAGATACGCAGTATTTT. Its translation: CASSPALYGSLADTQYF.

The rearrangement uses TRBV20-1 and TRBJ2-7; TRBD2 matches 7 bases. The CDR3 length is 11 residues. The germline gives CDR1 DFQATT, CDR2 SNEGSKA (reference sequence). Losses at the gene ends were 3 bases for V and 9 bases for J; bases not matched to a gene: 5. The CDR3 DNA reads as TGCAGTGCTAGGGCTCTAGCGGCGCAGTACTTC. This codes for CSARALAAQYF.